This paragraph covers one TCR beta chain sequence. Its antigen is not identified. The data were obtained in a study of cytomegalovirus exposure and HLA in healthy donors. Study-wide background: The Caucasian-associated ancestry cluster held 80% to 90% of around 380 genotyped donors.

PCR used 60 Vbeta primers and 13 Jbeta primers. TCRdb's copy holds only in-frame clones and misses some; the assay was immunoSEQ multiplex PCR. The data contain roughly 100,000 clones, around 80% of them seen just once; the ten biggest clones take up 6.1%. This CDR3 is built from 15 residues. The germline V gene has CDR1 LNHDA and CDR2 SQIVND (reference sequence). The V end was cut by 7 bases, the J end by 0 bases, with 13 bases between. General observations from the study: According to an earlier analysis, most TCR beta V segments yielded productive rearrangements about 90% or about 30% of the time.

The receptor's source is a man between 18 and 35 years old in good health and CMV-seronegative. The sequencing sample was made of PBMCs. The chain carries TRBV19 and TRBJ1-5, with no clear D. The CDR3 DNA reads TGTGCCAGTACTTCCGCGGGTTATAGCAATCAGCCCCAGCATTTT. The encoded protein is CASTSAGYSNQPQHF. Based on the CDR3 plus reference TRBV19 and TRBJ1-5, the full variable domain is DGGITQSPKYLFRKEGQNVTLSCEQNLNHDAMYWYRQDPGQGLRLIYYSQIVNDFQKGDIAEGYSVSREKKESFPLTVTSAQKNPTAFYLCASTSAGYSNQPQHFGDGTRLSIL.